This T cell receptor beta chain was recorded in a study of blood T cell repertoires in COVID-19. Study context: Samples taken during acute and convalescent COVID-19 were collected in the United States, Italy and Spain. PBMCs, B-cell-depleted T cells, or T cells were the source of the cDNA or gDNA that made up the material.

Per the study methods: Scientists estimated how many nucleated cells there were by amplifying reference gene primers. Produced via immunoSEQ multiplex PCR; TCRdb's table is partial and in-frame only. D and trimming were read from the DNA, whereas the V and J calls and clone size are those reported in that table. This table has 98,000 or so clones, 75% to 90% appearing once. The V and J ends lost 1 base and 0 bases respectively, with 8 bases between them. From germline, CDR1 is SGHNT and CDR2 YYREEE (reference sequence). CDR3 length equals 14 residues. Seattle patients were enrolled while actively infected and followed longitudinally.

This chain joins TRBV5-4 and TRBJ2-7; D gene unclear. The TCR was taken from a man between 60 and 70 years old with COVID-19, enrolled during active disease. The sequenced sample was peripheral blood. CDR3 in DNA: TGTGCCAGCAGCTTGTACCGGAGCTCCTACGAGCAGTACTTC. As protein: CASSLYRSSYEQYF.